The 8 T cell receptor beta chains reported below all come from one sample, sequenced in a study of cytomegalovirus exposure and HLA in healthy donors. In the PCR, 60 Vbeta and 13 Jbeta primers were used. This table comes from immunoSEQ multiplex PCR, and its TCRdb copy is limited to in-frame clones, with some not included. This repertoire shows about 80,000 clones, roughly 80% found once; its top ten account for about 30%. Sequencing was done on a sample of PBMCs. These receptors all come from a man aged 45-60 years in good health and CMV-seropositive.

The rearrangement joins TRBV27 to TRBJ2-5, with 10 bases fitting TRBD2. Trimming at V came to 4 bases and at J to 5 bases, leaving 13 bases not matched to a gene. Germline loops: CDR1 MNHEY, CDR2 SMNVEV (reference sequence). This CDR3 has 17 residues. CDR3 coding DNA: TGTGCCAGCAGTTCAAGACCTAGCGGGAGTTGGAGGGAGACCCAGTACTTC. Translated: CASSSRPSGSWRETQYF.

This clone occurred once. This chain links TRBV19 with TRBJ1-1; no definite D call. The germline V gene encodes CDR1 LNHDA and CDR2 SQIVND (reference sequence). Trimming left V 0 bases short and J 11 bases short, with 10 bases between. The CDR3 spans 12 residues. The CDR3 DNA sequence: TGTGCCAGTAGTATAGATGATTGGCGGGCTTTCTTT. This translates into CASSIDDWRAFF.

This rearrangement joins TRBV16 to TRBJ2-1; D is unresolved. Trimming left V 4 bases short and J 5 bases short, with 12 bases between. The germline CDR1 and CDR2 sequences are KGHSY and FQNENV. The CDR3 contains 14 residues. For the CDR3, the DNA is TGTGCCAGCAGCCCCACCCGGCAGGACAATGAGCAGTTCTTC. This encodes CASSPTRQDNEQFF.

The V call is TRBV5-1, the J call TRBJ1-1; D is uncertain. This CDR3 region has 13 residues. V lost 0 bases to trimming and J lost 1 base, with 4 bases between them. Germline V gives CDR1 SGHRS, CDR2 YFSETQ. CDR3 region: CASSLAGNTEAFF. The CDR3 DNA is TGCGCCAGCAGCTTGGCGGGGAACACTGAAGCTTTCTTT.

This chain links TRBV5-1 with TRBJ2-1, with TRBD2 identical over 11 bases. V lost 4 bases and J lost 6; bases outside the gene matches: 9. The CDR3 consists of 16 residues. CDR1 is SGHRS and CDR2 is YFSETQ in the germline V gene. For the CDR3, the DNA is TGCGCCAGCAGCCTTCAGGGACTAGCGGCTCCCAATGAGCAGTTCTTC. This codes for CASSLQGLAAPNEQFF.

The chain has TRBV14 and TRBJ1-4; 8 positions match TRBD1. Germline values: CDR1 SGHDN, CDR2 FVKESK. The CDR3 has 15 amino acids. Trimming took 1 base from V and 8 from J; bases not matched to a gene: 6. The chain's CDR3 is CASSQAGTGREKLFF. For the CDR3, the DNA is TGTGCCAGCAGCCAAGCTGGGACAGGACGAGAAAAACTGTTTTTT.

The rearrangement joins TRBV19 to TRBJ1-4, with D possibly matching TRBD1 (5 bases). V dropped 8 bases and J dropped 0 bases, with 10 bases sitting between them. Germline V gene data show CDR1 as LNHDA and CDR2 as SQIVND (reference sequence). The CDR3 runs to 14 residues. CDR3 nucleotides: TGTGCCAGTGGGACTGTCGCAACTAATGAAAAACTGTTTTTT. Its translation: CASGTVATNEKLFF.

The CDR3 DNA follows: TGCGCCAGCTCCTCAGCGGGAGAGTCCTACGAGCAGTACTTC. It codes for CASSSAGESYEQYF. This chain joins TRBV5-1 and TRBJ2-7; 8 bases line up with TRBD2. This CDR3 has 14 residues. The germline CDR1 and CDR2 sequences are SGHRS and YFSETQ. Losses at the gene ends were 7 bases for V and 1 base for J; bases not matched to a gene: 7.